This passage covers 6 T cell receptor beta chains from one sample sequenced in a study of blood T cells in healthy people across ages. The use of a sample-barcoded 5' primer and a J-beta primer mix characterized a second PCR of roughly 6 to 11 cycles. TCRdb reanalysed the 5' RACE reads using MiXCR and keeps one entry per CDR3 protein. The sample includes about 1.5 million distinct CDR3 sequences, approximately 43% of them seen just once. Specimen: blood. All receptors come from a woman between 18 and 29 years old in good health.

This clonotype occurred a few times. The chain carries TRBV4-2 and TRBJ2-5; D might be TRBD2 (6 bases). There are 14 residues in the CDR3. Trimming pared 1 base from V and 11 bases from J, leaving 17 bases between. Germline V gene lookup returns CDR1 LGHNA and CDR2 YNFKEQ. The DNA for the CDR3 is TGTGCCAGCAGCCAAGGGCGACTAGACAATGAGCAGTACTTC. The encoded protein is CASSQGRLDNEQYF.

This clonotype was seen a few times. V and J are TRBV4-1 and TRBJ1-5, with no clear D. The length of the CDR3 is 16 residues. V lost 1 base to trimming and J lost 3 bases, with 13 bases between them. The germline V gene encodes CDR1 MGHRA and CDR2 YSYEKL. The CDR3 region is CASSQGFQTFNQPQHF. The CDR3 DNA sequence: TGCGCCAGCAGCCAAGGGTTCCAGACCTTCAATCAGCCCCAGCATTTT.

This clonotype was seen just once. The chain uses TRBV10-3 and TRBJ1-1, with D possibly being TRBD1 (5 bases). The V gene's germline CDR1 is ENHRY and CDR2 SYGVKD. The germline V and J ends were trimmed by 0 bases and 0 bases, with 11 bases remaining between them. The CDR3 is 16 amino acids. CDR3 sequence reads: CAISESKWGVNTEAFF. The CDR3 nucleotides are TGTGCCATCAGTGAGTCGAAATGGGGGGTGAACACTGAAGCTTTCTTT.

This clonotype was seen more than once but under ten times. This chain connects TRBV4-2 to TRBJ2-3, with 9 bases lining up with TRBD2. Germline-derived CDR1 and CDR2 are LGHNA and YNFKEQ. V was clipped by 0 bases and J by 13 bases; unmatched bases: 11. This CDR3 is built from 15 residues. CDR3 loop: CASSQDWSGGPPKYF. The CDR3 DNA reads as TGTGCCAGCAGCCAAGATTGGAGCGGGGGGCCCCCTAAGTATTTT.

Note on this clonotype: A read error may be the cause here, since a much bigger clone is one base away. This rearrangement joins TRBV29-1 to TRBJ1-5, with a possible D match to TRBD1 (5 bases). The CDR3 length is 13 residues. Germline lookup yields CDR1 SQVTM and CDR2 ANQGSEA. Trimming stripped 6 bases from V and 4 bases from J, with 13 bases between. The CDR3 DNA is TGCAGCGTCCAGGGCAGGCTAAATCAGCCCCAGCATTTT. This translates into CSVQGRLNQPQHF.

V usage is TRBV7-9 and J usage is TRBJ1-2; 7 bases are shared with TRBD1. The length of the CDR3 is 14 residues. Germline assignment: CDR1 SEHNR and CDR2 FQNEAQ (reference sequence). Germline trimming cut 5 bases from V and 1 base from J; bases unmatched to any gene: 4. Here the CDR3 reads CASSTRGGNYGYTF. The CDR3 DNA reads TGTGCCAGCAGCACCAGGGGGGGTAACTATGGCTACACCTTC.